This TCR beta chain appears in the sequencing data of a study of T cell responses to AZD1222 COVID-19 vaccine (dated by TCRdb to the early 2020s). Study-level background: TCR sequencing covered more than 230 trial participants: about 210 given two doses of AZD1222 and 26 given two doses of MenACWY control vaccine. Trial participants were enrolled into age subgroups of 18-55, 56-69 and 70-plus years, which contained around 140, 26 and 57 TCR-sequenced participants, respectively.

Concerning this clone itself: What this receptor recognizes is not known. Base-call qualities are not available, and no considerably larger clone is one nucleotide away.

Taken with the paper, the label for time point translates to: about 28 days (+/-7) after the second vaccine dose. Because spike-specific TCR depth and breadth did not differ between the two schedules, AZD1222 recipients who got a second dose at roughly 4 weeks were pooled with those who got a second dose at roughly 12 weeks. Vaccinee samples came from UK trials COV001 and COV002, including a single-blind randomized controlled phase 2/3 trial of AZD1222 (ChAdOx1 nCoV-19) in healthy adults. For TCRbeta chain sequencing, PBMC samples from trial participants were taken at day 0 and at day 28 after the second dose. Paper-wide results and their limitations: Reportedly, almost half of the unique spike-specific TCRs recognized epitopes lying outside the regions that are mutated in the B.1.351 and B.1.1.7 variants. After two AZD1222 doses, both the breadth and the depth of spike-specific TCRs were significantly higher than at day 0 and than in MenACWY recipients. The whole spike protein was spanned by vaccine-associated CD4 TCRs, and dominant responses were seen in regions 160-218 and 743-854. Most participants were white British and females outnumbered males, and the authors suggested that clonal diversity may have been underestimated. Because no day 14 peak-response samples were available, repertoires were characterized only after the peak T cell response. Only five to seven AZD1222 recipients were SARS-CoV-2 seropositive at baseline, limiting conclusions about previously exposed vaccinees. In the small 56-69-year group, the increase in depth fell short of significance, most likely because of low power.

V sheds 5 bases and J sheds 1 base, leaving 11 bases between their ends. As encoded in the germline V gene (reference sequence), CDR1 is LNHDA while CDR2 is SQIVND. The CDR3 goes from the cysteine to the phenylalanine over 14 residues. Of all the DNA, just the CDR3 is kept, 42 bases in frame from base 1. The CDR3 regions of human TCRbeta chains were analyzed by immunosequencing. In the original analysis: Repertoire TCRs were matched against a reference library of SARS-CoV-2-specific TCRs generated with the MIRA antigen-specificity platform. Breadth was defined as the fraction of unique TCRs that were SARS-CoV-2-associated, and depth was defined as the fraction of total T cells that were SARS-CoV-2-associated. Using the MIRA data, each spike-specific TCR was mapped to the spike region that the TCR reacts to and placed in a CD4 or CD8 class. Log10-transformed breadth and depth values were compared by one-way ANOVA with Sidak's multiple comparisons tests. TCRdb's version of the immuneACCESS table is confined to in-frame rearrangements and falls short of the full clone set. An unresolved V gene accounts for under half of the shortfall where checked; the remainder is of unknown origin. The V and J calls and clone size come from that table; D and trimming were worked out from the DNA. The sample table lists about 54,000 clones, more than 70% of them with a count of one. 13% to 15% of the sample belongs to the ten largest clones.

The sequence was obtained from an adult who received the AZD1222 COVID-19 vaccine. Recombination joined TRBV19 with TRBJ1-1; there is no confident call for the D gene. The material was peripheral blood, obtained 28 days after the second AZD1222 dose. The DNA sequence is as follows: TGTGCCAGTAGTTTACGGGCCTCGAACACTGAAGCTTTCTTT. Translated, it reads CASSLRASNTEAFF.